This T cell receptor (beta chain) stems from a study of blood T cells in healthy people across ages. Together with a sample-barcoded 5' primer, a J-beta primer mix was included in a second PCR lasting about 6 to 12 cycles. TCRdb re-called the 5' RACE reads with MiXCR, one entry per CDR3 protein. The sample records 1.5 million to 2 million distinct CDR3 sequences, 49% being singletons. The ends were cut back, 3 bases at V and 0 bases at J, with 15 bases in the middle. From germline, CDR1 is SEHNR and CDR2 FQNEAQ (reference sequence). CDR3 length: 18 amino acids. Source material: blood. V gene TRBV7-9 combines with J gene TRBJ2-6; D is possibly TRBD1 (5 bases). The sequence derives from a woman in her thirties or forties in good health. CDR3 in amino acids: CASSFSLTRDSGANVLTF. The CDR3 region has the DNA TGTGCCAGCAGCTTTAGTCTTACCAGGGACTCTGGGGCCAACGTCCTGACTTTC.